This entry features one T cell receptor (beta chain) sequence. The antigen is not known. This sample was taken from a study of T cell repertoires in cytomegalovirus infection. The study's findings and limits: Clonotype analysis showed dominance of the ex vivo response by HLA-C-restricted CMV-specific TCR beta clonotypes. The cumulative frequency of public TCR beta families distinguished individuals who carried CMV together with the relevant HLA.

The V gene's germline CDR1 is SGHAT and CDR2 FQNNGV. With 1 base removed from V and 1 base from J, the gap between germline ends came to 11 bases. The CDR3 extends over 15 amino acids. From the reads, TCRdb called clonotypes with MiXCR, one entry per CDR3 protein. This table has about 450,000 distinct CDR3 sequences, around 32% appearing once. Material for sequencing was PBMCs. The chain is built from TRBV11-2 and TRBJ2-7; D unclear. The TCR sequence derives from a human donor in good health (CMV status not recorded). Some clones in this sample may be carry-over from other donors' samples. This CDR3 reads CASSLGHSSSYEQYF. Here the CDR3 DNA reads TGTGCCAGCAGCTTAGGCCACAGCAGTTCCTACGAGCAGTACTTC.